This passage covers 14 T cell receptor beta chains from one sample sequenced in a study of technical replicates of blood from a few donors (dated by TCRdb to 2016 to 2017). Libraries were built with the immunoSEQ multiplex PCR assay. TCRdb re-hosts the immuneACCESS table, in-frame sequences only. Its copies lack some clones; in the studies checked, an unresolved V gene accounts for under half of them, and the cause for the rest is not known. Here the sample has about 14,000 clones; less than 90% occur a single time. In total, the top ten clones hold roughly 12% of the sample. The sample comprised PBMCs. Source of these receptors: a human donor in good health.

The chain's CDR3 is CATSRDLVRGEPQHF. CDR3 nucleotides: TGTGCCACCAGCAGAGATCTGGTCAGGGGAGAGCCCCAGCATTTT. The genes are TRBV15 and TRBJ1-5; D is perhaps TRBD1 (6 bases). V was trimmed by 0 bases and J by 8 bases, leaving 14 bases between them. This CDR3 comprises 15 residues. Germline CDR1 reads LNHNV; CDR2 reads YYDKDF (reference sequence).

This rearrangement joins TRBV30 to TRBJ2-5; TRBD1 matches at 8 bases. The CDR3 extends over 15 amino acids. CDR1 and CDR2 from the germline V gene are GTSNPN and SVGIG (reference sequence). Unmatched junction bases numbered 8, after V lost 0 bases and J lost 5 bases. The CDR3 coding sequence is TGTGCCTGGAGTGTAAGTTGGCAGGGGGCTGAGACCCAGTACTTC. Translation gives CAWSVSWQGAETQYF.

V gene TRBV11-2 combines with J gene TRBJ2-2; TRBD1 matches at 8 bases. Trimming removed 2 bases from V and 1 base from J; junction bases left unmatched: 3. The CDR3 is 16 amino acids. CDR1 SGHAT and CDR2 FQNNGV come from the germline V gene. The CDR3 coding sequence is TGTGCCAGCAGCTTACAGGGGGCGATGAACACCGGGGAGCTGTTTTTT. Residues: CASSLQGAMNTGELFF.

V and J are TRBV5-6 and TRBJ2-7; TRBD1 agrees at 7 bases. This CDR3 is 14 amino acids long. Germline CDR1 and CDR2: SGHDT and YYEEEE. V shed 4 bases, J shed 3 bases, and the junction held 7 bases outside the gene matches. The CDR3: CASSGWTGVYEQYF. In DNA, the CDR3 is TGTGCCAGCAGCGGGTGGACAGGCGTCTACGAGCAGTACTTC.

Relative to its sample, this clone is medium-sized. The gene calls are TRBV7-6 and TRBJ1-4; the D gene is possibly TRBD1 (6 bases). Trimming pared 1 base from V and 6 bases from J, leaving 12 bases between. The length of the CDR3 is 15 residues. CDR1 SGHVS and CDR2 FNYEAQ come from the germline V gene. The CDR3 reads CASSLEVGADEKLFF. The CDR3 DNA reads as TGTGCCAGCAGCTTAGAAGTGGGGGCCGATGAAAAACTGTTTTTT.

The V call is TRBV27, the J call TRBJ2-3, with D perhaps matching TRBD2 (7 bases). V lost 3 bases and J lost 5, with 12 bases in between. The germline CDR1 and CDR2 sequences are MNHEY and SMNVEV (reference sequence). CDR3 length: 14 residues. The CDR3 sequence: CASSFAGAVDTQYF. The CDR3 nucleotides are TGTGCCAGCAGTTTCGCGGGGGCGGTAGATACGCAGTATTTT.

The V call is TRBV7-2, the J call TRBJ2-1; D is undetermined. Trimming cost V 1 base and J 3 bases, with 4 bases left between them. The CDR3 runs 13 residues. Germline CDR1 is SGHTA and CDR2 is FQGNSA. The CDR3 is CASSLESYNEQFF. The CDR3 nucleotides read TGTGCCAGCAGCTTAGAGAGCTACAATGAGCAGTTCTTC.

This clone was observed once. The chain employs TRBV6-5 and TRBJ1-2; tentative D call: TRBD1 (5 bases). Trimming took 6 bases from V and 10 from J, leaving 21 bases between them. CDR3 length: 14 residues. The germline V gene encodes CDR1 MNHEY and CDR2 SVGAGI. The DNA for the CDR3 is TGTGCCAGCAGAATGTCGGGACTCTTGCTGGACTACACCTTC. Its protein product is CASRMSGLLLDYTF.

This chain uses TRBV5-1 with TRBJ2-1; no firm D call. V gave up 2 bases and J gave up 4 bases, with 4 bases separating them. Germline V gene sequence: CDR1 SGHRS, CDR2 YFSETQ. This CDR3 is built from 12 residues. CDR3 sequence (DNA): TGCGCCAGCAGCTTACAATACAATGAGCAGTTCTTC. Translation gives CASSLQYNEQFF.

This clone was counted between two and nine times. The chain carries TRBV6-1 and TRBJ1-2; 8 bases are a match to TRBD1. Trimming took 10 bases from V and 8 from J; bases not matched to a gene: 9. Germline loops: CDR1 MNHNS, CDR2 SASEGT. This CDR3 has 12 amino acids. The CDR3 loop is CAIDGQGRGYTF. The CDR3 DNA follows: TGTGCCATCGATGGACAGGGTAGGGGCTACACCTTC.

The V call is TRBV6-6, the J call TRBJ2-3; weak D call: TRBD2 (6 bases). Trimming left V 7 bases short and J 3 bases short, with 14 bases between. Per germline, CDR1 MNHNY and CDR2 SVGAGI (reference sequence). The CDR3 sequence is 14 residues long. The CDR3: CASNRRGLTDTQYF. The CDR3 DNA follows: TGTGCCAGCAACCGGAGGGGTCTTACAGATACGCAGTATTTT.

The DNA for the CDR3 is TGTGCCAGCAGACCGGGGGATCGCTTTGAGGCTGAAGCTTTCTTT. Protein sequence: CASRPGDRFEAEAFF. The chain has TRBV7-9 and TRBJ1-1; a possible D gene is TRBD1 (5 bases). V gave up 6 bases and J gave up 6 bases, with 20 bases separating them. The germline CDR1 and CDR2 sequences are SEHNR and FQNEAQ (reference sequence). The CDR3 length is 15 residues.

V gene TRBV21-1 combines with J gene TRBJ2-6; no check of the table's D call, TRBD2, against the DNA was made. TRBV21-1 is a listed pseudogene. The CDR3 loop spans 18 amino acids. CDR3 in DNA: TGTGCCAGCAGCCTCACGACTAGCGGGAGATTCTGGGCCAACGTCCTGACTTTC. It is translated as CASSLTTSGRFWANVLTF.

Here the CDR3 DNA reads TGTGCCAGCAGCTCCTTCAGCGGGATCTCCTACAATGAGCAGTTCTTC. Encoded protein: CASSSFSGISYNEQFF. The chain uses TRBV7-8 and TRBJ2-1; 7 positions match TRBD2. CDR3 length equals 16 residues. Germline V CDR1 and CDR2: SGHVS, FQNEAQ. The V segment lost 4 bases and the J segment 0 bases; nucleotides outside the gene matches: 6.